Listed below are T cell receptor beta chains from one sample, sequenced in a study of tumor T cells in aggressive B-cell lymphoma. Data came from immunoSEQ multiplex PCR; TCRdb stores just in-frame clones and leaves some out. The table lists about 3,500 clones, about 94% of them singletons, with approximately 2% in the top ten. The sample comprised tumor tissue. Receptors were obtained from an adult with diffuse large B cell lymphoma. The CDR3 runs from the conserved cysteine through the conserved F or W. The order of the fields is D gene, V gene, CDR3 length, clone size, J gene, CDR3 DNA, CDR3 protein. A D gene is named only where the DNA matches it firmly. Size is stated for part of the rows, as once, few or many counts, or as a class when the clone is expanded.

NA	TRBV30	11	NA	TRBJ1-2	TGTGCCTGGAGAACGACAGTTGGCTACACCTTC	CAWRTTVGYTF
NA	TRBV10-2	12	NA	TRBJ2-7	TGCGCCAGCAGTGCGGCGGCCTACGAGCAGTACTTC	CASSAAAYEQYF
NA	TRBV30	12	NA	TRBJ2-5	TGTGCCTGGAGTGTACAGCGGGAGACCCAGTACTTC	CAWSVQRETQYF
NA	TRBV7-9	14	NA	TRBJ2-3	TGTGCCAGCAGCTTAGCGACGACTTCAGATACGCAGTATTTT	CASSLATTSDTQYF
NA	TRBV6-6	14	NA	TRBJ2-3	TGTGCCAGCAGTTATGGGGCCCGCACAGATACGCAGTATTTT	CASSYGARTDTQYF
NA	TRBV18	13	once	TRBJ2-1	TGTGCCAGCTCCTCAACGGAGGAGGGAGTGGGGTTCTTC	CASSSTEEGVGFF
TRBD1	TRBV9	15	NA	TRBJ2-2	TGTGCCAGCAGCGTACAAGGGGGCTTTACCGGGGAGCTGTTTTTT	CASSVQGGFTGELFF
TRBD2	TRBV11-3	17	once	TRBJ2-3	TGTGCCAGCAGCTCGCGACGATCTGCGGGAGGGCCCGATACGCAGTATTTT	CASSSRRSAGGPDTQYF
NA	TRBV29-1	11	NA	TRBJ2-7	TGCAGCGTCGGAAGGGGTTACGAGCAGTACTTC	CSVGRGYEQYF
TRBD2	TRBV5-1	15	NA	TRBJ2-5	TGCGCCAGCAGCTTGATTCCGGGAGGCGAGGAGACCCAGTACTTC	CASSLIPGGEETQYF
TRBD1	TRBV10-2	13	NA	TRBJ1-1	TGCGCCAGCGCCGTGACAGGGTTTGGAGAAGCTTTCTTT	CASAVTGFGEAFF
NA	TRBV16	14	NA	TRBJ1-2	TGTGCCAGCAGCCAATCTTCCTTTGTGAGTGGCTACACCTTC	CASSQSSFVSGYTF
NA	TRBV6-1	14	NA	TRBJ2-7	TGTGCCAGCAGTGAATATCCAGGGGCCTCTGAGCAGTACTTC	CASSEYPGASEQYF
NA	TRBV19	13	NA	TRBJ2-3	TGTGCCAGTAAACGGGAGATCGGGGATACGCAGTATTTT	CASKREIGDTQYF
NA	TRBV6-1	15	NA	TRBJ1-2	TGTGCCAGCAGTGAAAGGGACACTGCTAACTATGGCTACACCTTC	CASSERDTANYGYTF
NA	TRBV11-2	13	NA	TRBJ2-7	TGTGCCAGCAGCTTAGGCCAGGGGTTTGAGCAGTACTTC	CASSLGQGFEQYF
TRBD1	TRBV29-1	14	NA	TRBJ1-2	TGCAGCGTTGAAACTCAGGGGGCTCTATATGGCTACACCTTC	CSVETQGALYGYTF
NA	TRBV2	13	NA	TRBJ2-1	TGTGCCAGCCGAGAAAACTCCTACAATGAGCAGTTCTTC	CASRENSYNEQFF
TRBD2	TRBV5-1	14	NA	TRBJ2-5	TGCGCCAGCAGCTTTTTAGCGGGGCAAGAGACCCAGTACTTC	CASSFLAGQETQYF
TRBD2	TRBV5-1	16	NA	TRBJ2-2	TGCGCCAGCAGCCCAGGACTAGCGGGGGACACCGGGGAGCTGTTTTTT	CASSPGLAGDTGELFF
NA	TRBV10-1	13	NA	TRBJ2-1	TGCGCCAGTGGGACTCACCGAGGGAATGAGCAGTTCTTC	CASGTHRGNEQFF
NA	TRBV5-4	15	NA	TRBJ2-3	TGTGCCAGCAGCTCCACAGGGACGGTTGAAGATACGCAGTATTTT	CASSSTGTVEDTQYF
TRBD1	TRBV5-6	17	NA	TRBJ2-6	TGTGCCAGCCGTAGGACAGGGGGCAATGCTGGGGCCAACGTCCTGACTTTC	CASRRTGGNAGANVLTF
TRBD1	TRBV6-6	15	NA	TRBJ1-1	TGTGCCAGCAGTTTCGAGGGGGCGCATATCACTGAAGCTTTCTTT	CASSFEGAHITEAFF
TRBD2	TRBV4-1	14	NA	TRBJ2-7	TGCGCCAGCAGCGTGCTAGCGGAGACTTACGAGCAGTACTTC	CASSVLAETYEQYF
TRBD1	TRBV9	14	NA	TRBJ2-5	TGTGCCAGCAGCGCAAGGACAGGCCAAGAGACCCAGTACTTC	CASSARTGQETQYF
NA	TRBV25-1	16	NA	TRBJ1-5	TGTGCCAGCAGTGAATCCGGGTCTGAGTATAATCAGCCCCAGCATTTT	CASSESGSEYNQPQHF
NA	TRBV11-2	15	NA	TRBJ2-3	TGTGCCAGCAGCTTAACTACAACTAGCACAGATACGCAGTATTTT	CASSLTTTSTDTQYF
TRBD2	TRBV10-2	16	once	TRBJ2-2	TGCGCCAGCAGTCAACAACTAGCGGTGGTCACCGGGGAGCTGTTTTTT	CASSQQLAVVTGELFF
TRBD1	TRBV6-5	15	NA	TRBJ2-3	TGTGCCAGCAGCTTGGGACAGGCGCGCACAGATACGCAGTATTTT	CASSLGQARTDTQYF
TRBD1	TRBV18	16	NA	TRBJ1-1	TGTGCCAGCTCACCTATTCTAGGACAGGGGTATGCTGAAGCTTTCTTT	CASSPILGQGYAEAFF
NA	TRBV15	13	NA	TRBJ2-5	TGTGCCACCAGCAGAGCACTAGAAGAGACCCAGTACTTC	CATSRALEETQYF
NA	TRBV5-4	14	NA	TRBJ2-7	TGTGCCAGCAGCTTGTATCAGGGAAGCGACGAGCAGTACTTC	CASSLYQGSDEQYF
NA	TRBV5-1	15	NA	TRBJ2-5	TGCGCCAGCAGCTTACCAGGGTCTGGCCAAGAGACCCAGTACTTC	CASSLPGSGQETQYF
NA	TRBV2	12	NA	TRBJ1-2	TGTGCCAGCAGTCCGGACAGTGGGGGCTACACCTTC	CASSPDSGGYTF
TRBD1	TRBV6-5	14	once	TRBJ2-7	TGTGCCAGCAGTTACCGGCAGGGGGCCCTCGAGCAGTACTTC	CASSYRQGALEQYF
TRBD2	TRBV9	15	NA	TRBJ2-3	TGTGCCAGCAGCCCGATAACTGGGAGGGTAGATACGCAGTATTTT	CASSPITGRVDTQYF
TRBD1	TRBV19	18	NA	TRBJ2-3	TGTGCCAGTAGTACTTCGACAGGGGGACTTCGGCGGGTTAAGGCGCAGTATTTT	CASSTSTGGLRRVKAQYF
NA	TRBV19	13	NA	TRBJ2-7	TGTGCCAGTAGTGCGGGACAGACCTACGAGCAGTACTTC	CASSAGQTYEQYF
NA	TRBV19	14	NA	TRBJ1-4	TGTGCCAGTAGCGACGGAGCAACTAATGAAAAACTGCTTTTT	CASSDGATNEKLLF
NA	TRBV5-4	15	NA	TRBJ2-3	TGTGCCAGCAGCTCTAGGCCCCGGGGCACAGATACGCAGTATTTT	CASSSRPRGTDTQYF
TRBD1	TRBV29-1	16	NA	TRBJ2-4	TGCAGCGTTACCCGCGGACAGGGGGTAGCCAAAAACATTCAGTACTTC	CSVTRGQGVAKNIQYF
NA	TRBV19	13	NA	TRBJ2-3	TGTGCCAGTAGTATCGGGCTAGCAAATACGCAGTATTTT	CASSIGLANTQYF
NA	TRBV30	18	NA	TRBJ1-2	TGTGCCTGGAGGTTTTCGCTTGGAGGCGAAAACCAAAACTATGGCTACACCTTC	CAWRFSLGGENQNYGYTF
NA	TRBV19	15	NA	TRBJ2-7	TGTGCCAGTAGTATAGGCGCAGGAATATCCTACGAGCAGTACTTC	CASSIGAGISYEQYF
NA	TRBV2	16	NA	TRBJ1-2	TGTGCCAGCAGTGAATTTATCGGGGGGGCGGCTTTTGGCTACACCTTC	CASSEFIGGAAFGYTF
NA	TRBV21-1	16	once	TRBJ2-4	TGTGCCAGCAGCAAAGACACTCGGAGGGCCAAAAACATTCAGTACTTC	CASSKDTRRAKNIQYF
NA	TRBV5-4	14	NA	TRBJ1-2	TGTGCCAGCAGCTTGGATGGAGGGAACTATGGCTACACCTTC	CASSLDGGNYGYTF
NA	TRBV12-5	13	NA	TRBJ2-5	TGTGCTAGTGGTGCAGGACAGCAAGAGACCCAGTACTTC	CASGAGQQETQYF
TRBD2	TRBV5-4	15	once	TRBJ2-1	TGTGCCAGCAGCCCGGGGACTAGCTTTTACAATGAGCAGTTCTTC	CASSPGTSFYNEQFF
TRBD1	TRBV27	16	NA	TRBJ1-2	TGTGCCAGCGGGATCAAAACAGGGGGCGCAAACTATGGCTACACCTTC	CASGIKTGGANYGYTF
TRBD1	TRBV27	14	NA	TRBJ1-2	TGTGCCAGCAGTTTAGGCCGGACAGGGCATGGCTACACCTTC	CASSLGRTGHGYTF
NA	TRBV14	12	NA	TRBJ1-2	TGTGCCAGCAGTCTAATGGACAATGGCTACACCTTC	CASSLMDNGYTF
NA	TRBV6-6	13	once	TRBJ1-2	TGTGCCAGTGGAGGGGACCCCCTATATGGCTACACCTTC	CASGGDPLYGYTF